Listed below are T cell receptor beta chains from one sample, sequenced in a study of cytomegalovirus exposure and HLA in healthy donors. The table came from immunoSEQ multiplex PCR; TCRdb's copy has only in-frame clones and leaves some out. The sample has about 110,000 clones, approximately 82% seen once; the top ten hold 22%. The sequenced sample consisted of PBMCs. The source of these receptors is a man aged 25 to 45 in good health and CMV-seropositive. Each CDR3 is given with its conserved first and last residue. D genes are given only for firm matches. Rows give clone size only sometimes, using once, few, many, or a class for an expanded clone.

abundance,j_gene,v_gene,d_gene,CDR3aa,CDR3nt
.,TRBJ2-5,TRBV5-5,TRBD2,CASSFPWTSGGPIQETQYF,TGTGCCAGCAGCTTCCCCTGGACTAGCGGGGGTCCCATCCAAGAGACCCAGTACTTC
.,TRBJ2-5,TRBV11-2,.,CASSLEDGGPGETQYF,TGTGCCAGCAGCTTAGAAGACGGGGGGCCAGGCGAGACCCAGTACTTC
.,TRBJ2-2,TRBV5-1,TRBD1,CASSPFGQGANTGELFF,TGCGCCAGCAGCCCTTTCGGGCAGGGGGCGAACACCGGGGAGCTGTTTTTT
.,TRBJ1-1,TRBV5-1,TRBD1,CASSSQGARGTEAFF,TGCGCCAGCAGCTCGCAGGGGGCTAGGGGTACTGAAGCTTTCTTT
.,TRBJ2-2,TRBV19,.,CASSNLPGTGELFF,TGTGCCAGTAGTAATCTACCGGGGACCGGGGAGCTGTTTTTT
.,TRBJ2-1,TRBV6-5,.,CASSVGPTEINEQFF,TGTGCCAGCAGTGTCGGTCCGACAGAAATCAATGAGCAGTTCTTC
.,TRBJ1-5,TRBV12-5,.,CASGSDSFSRSQPQHF,TGTGCTAGTGGTTCGGACAGTTTTTCTAGGAGTCAGCCCCAGCATTTT
.,TRBJ1-1,TRBV29-1,.,CSVPTGNTEAFF,TGCAGCGTTCCAACAGGGAACACTGAAGCTTTCTTT
.,TRBJ1-2,TRBV11-1,TRBD1,CASSHRGPIYGYTF,TGTGCCAGCAGCCACAGGGGCCCCATCTATGGCTACACCTTC
few,TRBJ2-1,TRBV5-1,.,CASSLAALGTGNNEQFF,TGCGCCAGCAGCTTGGCTGCCTTGGGCACGGGGAACAATGAGCAGTTCTTC
.,TRBJ2-1,TRBV30,TRBD2,CASERTSGRGEQFF,TGTGCCTCGGAGAGGACTAGCGGGAGAGGGGAGCAGTTCTTC
.,TRBJ1-4,TRBV7-9,TRBD1,CASSDTGGGEKLFF,TGTGCCAGCAGCGACACAGGGGGCGGTGAAAAACTGTTTTTT
.,TRBJ1-4,TRBV18,.,CASSPGTGSREKLFF,TGTGCCAGCTCACCAGGAACAGGGTCGCGTGAAAAACTGTTTTTT
.,TRBJ2-1,TRBV5-6,TRBD2,CASSLERTSGSEEQFF,TGTGCCAGCAGCTTGGAGAGGACCAGCGGGAGTGAGGAGCAGTTCTTC
.,TRBJ1-2,TRBV18,TRBD1,CASSRNRIGTGDGYTF,TGTGCCAGCTCTCGAAACCGAATCGGGACAGGGGATGGCTACACCTTC
.,TRBJ2-3,TRBV5-1,.,CASSLVAGSSTDTQYF,TGCGCCAGCAGCTTGGTCGCGGGGAGTTCCACAGATACGCAGTATTTT
.,TRBJ1-2,TRBV5-8,.,CASSLRRRGYGYTF,TGTGCCAGCAGTTTAAGGAGAAGGGGATATGGCTACACCTTC
.,TRBJ1-1,TRBV7-9,.,CSSGQALNTEAFF,TGTTCCAGCGGGCAGGCCCTTAACACTGAAGCTTTCTTT
few,TRBJ1-5,TRBV21-1,.,CASSNPGQGVQPQHF,TGTGCCAGCAGCAACCCGGGACAGGGGGTCCAGCCCCAGCATTTT
few,TRBJ1-5,TRBV18,.,CASSPVSGDQPQHF,TGTGCCAGCTCACCAGTATCAGGGGATCAGCCCCAGCATTTT
.,TRBJ1-2,TRBV9,TRBD1,CASSVGDSLNYGYTF,TGTGCCAGCAGCGTAGGGGACAGCCTTAACTATGGCTACACCTTC
.,TRBJ1-2,TRBV28,.,CASTPRGGPNYGYTF,TGTGCCAGCACCCCTCGAGGGGGTCCCAACTATGGCTACACCTTC
.,TRBJ2-2,TRBV4-2,TRBD2,CASSLGLAGGPGTGELFF,TGTGCCAGCAGCCTGGGACTAGCGGGAGGGCCCGGGACCGGGGAGCTGTTTTTT
.,TRBJ2-3,TRBV9,.,CASSGRTGVRGDTQYF,TGTGCCAGCAGCGGAAGAACGGGGGTTCGGGGAGATACGCAGTATTTT
.,TRBJ2-4,TRBV30,TRBD2,CAWSFFGRAGNIQYF,TGTGCCTGGAGTTTCTTCGGGAGGGCCGGTAACATTCAGTACTTC
.,TRBJ1-4,TRBV4-2,.,CASSQEDNRNEKLFF,TGTGCCAGCAGCCAAGAAGACAATAGGAATGAAAAACTGTTTTTT
.,TRBJ1-1,TRBV7-8,.,CASSHAGVLGAFF,TGTGCCAGCAGCCATGCAGGGGTTCTCGGAGCTTTCTTT
.,TRBJ1-1,TRBV5-1,.,CASSFGPGFDTEAFF,TGCGCCAGCAGCTTTGGTCCGGGGTTTGACACTGAAGCTTTCTTT
few,TRBJ2-7,TRBV14,.,CASSQAPFAYEQYF,TGTGCCAGCAGCCAAGCTCCCTTTGCCTACGAGCAGTACTTC
.,TRBJ2-2,TRBV6-5,.,CASTLGAGELFF,TGTGCCAGCACCCTAGGGGCCGGGGAGCTGTTTTTT
.,TRBJ2-1,TRBV29-1,TRBD2,CSVQRLAGDMNEQFF,TGCAGCGTTCAGAGACTAGCGGGAGACATGAATGAGCAGTTCTTC
once,TRBJ1-2,TRBV15,TRBD1,CATSRATGGGGYTF,TGTGCCACCAGCAGAGCAACAGGGGGCGGCGGCTACACCTTC
.,TRBJ2-2,TRBV9,TRBD2,CASSTSGGSTGELFF,TGTGCCAGCAGCACGAGCGGGGGGAGCACCGGGGAGCTGTTTTTT
.,TRBJ2-1,TRBV7-3,.,CASSLDRTYNEQFF,TGTGCCAGCAGCTTAGACAGGACTTACAATGAGCAGTTCTTC
.,TRBJ1-6,TRBV19,.,CASRQGSNSPLHF,TGTGCCAGTAGACAGGGCTCAAATTCACCCCTCCACTTT
few,TRBJ2-2,TRBV11-2,.,CASSLEQYTGELFF,TGTGCCAGCAGCTTAGAACAGTACACCGGGGAGCTGTTTTTT
.,TRBJ2-3,TRBV7-8,TRBD2,CASSRTRAGPRYF,TGTGCCAGCAGCCGAACTAGAGCGGGGCCCCGGTATTTT